This TCR beta chain was retrieved from a study of blood T cells in healthy people across ages. Trimming took 2 bases from V and 4 from J; bases not matched to a gene: 5. The CDR3 covers 14 residues. Germline assignment: CDR1 SGHRS and CDR2 YFSETQ. Combining a sample-barcoded 5' primer with a J-beta primer mix, a second PCR ran for 7 to 11 cycles. TCRdb passed the 5' RACE reads through MiXCR, listing each CDR3 protein once. The table records some 690,000 distinct CDR3 sequences, over 20% of them present only once. The chain joins TRBV5-1 to TRBJ2-7, with 8 nucleotides matching TRBD1. The receptor's source is an older man in good health. Specimen: blood. The CDR3 here is CASSLVGQGYEQYF. The DNA of the CDR3 is TGCGCCAGCAGCTTAGTTGGACAGGGATACGAGCAGTACTTC.